These T cell receptor beta chains were read from a single sample in a study of neurological immune-mediated disorders. One entry per CDR3 protein results from TCRdb running MiXCR on the 5' RACE reads. The sample has tens of thousands of distinct CDR3 sequences; under 4.5% are singletons. Sequencing was done on a sample of PBMCs. These receptor sequences come from an older woman with multiple sclerosis. The CDR3 runs from the conserved cysteine through the conserved F or W. A D gene is named only where the DNA matches it firmly. The size entry gives once, few, many or a size class.

V gene: TRBV27; J gene: TRBJ2-4; D gene: TRBD1; clone size: many; CDR3 protein: CASKQGAGDIQYF; CDR3 DNA: TGTGCCAGCAAGCAGGGGGCCGGGGACATTCAGTACTTC
V gene: TRBV29-1; J gene: TRBJ2-1; D gene: NA; clone size: many; CDR3 protein: CRALTGAGNEQFF; CDR3 DNA: TGCCGAGCGTTGACCGGGGCTGGGAATGAGCAGTTCTTC
V gene: TRBV5-1; J gene: TRBJ2-6; D gene: NA; clone size: many; CDR3 protein: CASSGLSGANVLTF; CDR3 DNA: TGCGCCAGCAGCGGGTTGTCTGGGGCCAACGTCCTGACTTTC
V gene: TRBV28; J gene: TRBJ1-5; D gene: NA; clone size: many; CDR3 protein: CASSSPHQGSQPQHF; CDR3 DNA: TGTGCCAGCAGTTCTCCACACCAGGGGTCTCAGCCCCAGCATTTT
V gene: TRBV7-2; J gene: TRBJ1-2; D gene: NA; clone size: many; CDR3 protein: CASSRDSGYGYTF; CDR3 DNA: TGTGCCAGCAGCAGAGACAGTGGATATGGCTACACCTTC
V gene: TRBV20-1; J gene: TRBJ2-1; D gene: TRBD2; clone size: many; CDR3 protein: CSASLNPRTLAGANEQFF; CDR3 DNA: TGCAGTGCTAGTTTAAATCCCCGAACACTAGCGGGGGCGAATGAGCAGTTCTTC
V gene: TRBV7-2; J gene: TRBJ1-2; D gene: NA; clone size: many; CDR3 protein: CASSETQGRGGYTF; CDR3 DNA: TGTGCCAGCAGCGAAACTCAGGGGCGGGGTGGCTACACCTTC
V gene: TRBV20-1; J gene: TRBJ1-5; D gene: NA; clone size: many; CDR3 protein: CSATTGSNQPQHF; CDR3 DNA: TGCAGTGCAACTACAGGGAGCAATCAGCCCCAGCATTTT
V gene: TRBV11-2; J gene: TRBJ1-3; D gene: TRBD1; clone size: many; CDR3 protein: CASSGQGASGNTIYF; CDR3 DNA: TGTGCCAGCAGCGGACAGGGGGCGAGTGGAAACACCATATATTTT
V gene: TRBV20-1; J gene: TRBJ2-5; D gene: TRBD2; clone size: many; CDR3 protein: CSARESSGGAKTQYF; CDR3 DNA: TGCAGTGCTAGAGAGTCTAGCGGGGGGGCCAAGACCCAGTACTTC
V gene: TRBV6-6; J gene: TRBJ1-2; D gene: NA; clone size: many; CDR3 protein: CASSSLRQDVANYGYTF; CDR3 DNA: TGTGCCAGCAGTTCCCTTCGACAGGACGTAGCTAACTATGGCTACACCTTC
V gene: TRBV9; J gene: TRBJ2-3; D gene: NA; clone size: many; CDR3 protein: CASSSRTHADTQYF; CDR3 DNA: TGTGCCAGCAGCTCCAGAACCCATGCAGATACGCAGTATTTT
V gene: TRBV7-9; J gene: TRBJ2-3; D gene: NA; clone size: many; CDR3 protein: CASSLGGTADTQYF; CDR3 DNA: TGTGCCAGCAGCCTAGGGGGAACCGCAGATACGCAGTATTTT
V gene: TRBV15; J gene: TRBJ2-1; D gene: NA; clone size: many; CDR3 protein: CATSRDPGPLNEQFF; CDR3 DNA: TGTGCCACCAGCAGAGATCCGGGCCCGCTAAATGAGCAGTTCTTC
V gene: TRBV6-2/TRBV6-3; J gene: TRBJ1-5; D gene: NA; clone size: many; CDR3 protein: CASSYPPNQPQHF; CDR3 DNA: TGTGCCAGCAGTTACCCACCCAATCAGCCCCAGCATTTT
V gene: TRBV7-8; J gene: TRBJ1-2; D gene: TRBD1; clone size: many; CDR3 protein: CASSFGQGGDGYTF; CDR3 DNA: TGTGCCAGCAGCTTCGGACAGGGGGGCGATGGCTACACCTTC
V gene: TRBV18; J gene: TRBJ2-6; D gene: NA; clone size: many; CDR3 protein: CASSTGAGANVLTF; CDR3 DNA: TGTGCCAGCTCAACGGGGGCTGGGGCCAACGTCCTGACTTTC
V gene: TRBV15; J gene: TRBJ1-6; D gene: NA; clone size: many; CDR3 protein: CATSRDGSPNSPLHF; CDR3 DNA: TGTGCCACCAGCAGAGACGGCAGCCCCAATTCACCCCTCCACTTT
V gene: TRBV29-1; J gene: TRBJ2-2; D gene: TRBD2; clone size: many; CDR3 protein: CSARAGVNTGELFF; CDR3 DNA: TGCAGCGCTAGAGCGGGAGTTAACACCGGGGAGCTGTTTTTT
V gene: TRBV12-3/TRBV12-4; J gene: TRBJ1-2; D gene: NA; clone size: many; CDR3 protein: CASSLIGGGYTF; CDR3 DNA: TGTGCCAGCAGTTTAATCGGAGGGGGCTACACCTTC
V gene: TRBV7-9; J gene: TRBJ2-3; D gene: NA; clone size: many; CDR3 protein: CASSLEGGSSTDTQYF; CDR3 DNA: TGTGCCAGCAGCTTAGAGGGGGGGTCGAGCACAGATACGCAGTATTTT
V gene: TRBV5-1; J gene: TRBJ2-7; D gene: TRBD2; clone size: many; CDR3 protein: CASSPELAGVRVEQYF; CDR3 DNA: TGCGCCAGCAGCCCGGAACTAGCGGGGGTTCGGGTGGAGCAGTACTTC
V gene: TRBV12-3/TRBV12-4; J gene: TRBJ2-7; D gene: NA; clone size: many; CDR3 protein: CATTGTPEGEQYF; CDR3 DNA: TGTGCCACCACCGGGACTCCTGAGGGGGAGCAGTACTTC
V gene: TRBV3-1; J gene: TRBJ1-2; D gene: TRBD1; clone size: many; CDR3 protein: CASSQVEAMKGALMRGYTF; CDR3 DNA: TGTGCCAGCAGCCAAGTGGAGGCAATGAAGGGGGCGCTTATGAGGGGCTACACCTTC
V gene: TRBV5-1; J gene: TRBJ2-1; D gene: TRBD2; clone size: many; CDR3 protein: CASSLGGASNEQFF; CDR3 DNA: TGCGCCAGCAGCCTCGGGGGGGCGAGTAATGAGCAGTTCTTC
V gene: TRBV6-5; J gene: TRBJ1-4; D gene: NA; clone size: many; CDR3 protein: CASSYSLGAHFEKLFF; CDR3 DNA: TGTGCCAGCAGTTACTCGCTCGGAGCTCATTTTGAAAAACTGTTTTTT